This T cell receptor (beta chain) comes out of a study of blood T cell repertoires in COVID-19. Study-wide background: T cells, B-cell-depleted T cells, or PBMCs supplied cDNA or gDNA.

The germline V gene has CDR1 SGHNT and CDR2 YYREEE (reference sequence). V lost 4 bases and J lost 1; bases outside the gene matches: 4. This CDR3 spans 14 amino acids. Per the original methods: Researchers report that nucleated cell counts were estimated from reference gene primer amplification. TCRdb's copy holds only in-frame clones and misses some; the assay was immunoSEQ multiplex PCR. Clonal size and the V and J genes are those of that table, whereas D and trimming came from the DNA. This table has 150,000 or so clones, around 83% appearing once. Sequencing was done on a sample of peripheral blood. The source is a man aged 50-59 years with active or convalescent COVID-19. The genes are TRBV5-4 and TRBJ2-5; 7 bases align to TRBD1. CDR3 sequence (DNA): TGTGCCAGCAGCACAGGGACAGCCCAAGAGACCCAGTACTTC. Residues: CASSTGTAQETQYF.